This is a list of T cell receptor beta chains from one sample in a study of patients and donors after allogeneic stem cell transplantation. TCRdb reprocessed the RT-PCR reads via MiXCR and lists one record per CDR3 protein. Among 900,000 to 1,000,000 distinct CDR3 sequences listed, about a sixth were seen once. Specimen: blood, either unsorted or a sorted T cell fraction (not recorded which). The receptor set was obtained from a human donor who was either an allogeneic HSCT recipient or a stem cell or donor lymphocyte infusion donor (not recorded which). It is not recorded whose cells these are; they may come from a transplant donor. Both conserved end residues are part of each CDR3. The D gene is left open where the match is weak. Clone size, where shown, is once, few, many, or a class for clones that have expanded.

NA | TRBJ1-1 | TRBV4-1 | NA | CASSQLTLNTEAFF | TGCGCCAGCAGCCAACTAACGCTGAACACTGAAGCTTTCTTT
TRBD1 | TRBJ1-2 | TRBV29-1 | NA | CSVEDRPGQGKGYTF | TGCAGCGTTGAAGATCGGCCGGGACAGGGTAAAGGCTACACCTTC
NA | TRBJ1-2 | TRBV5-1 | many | CASSFVDTFLNYGYTF | TGCGCCAGCAGCTTCGTAGATACCTTTCTTAACTATGGCTACACCTTC
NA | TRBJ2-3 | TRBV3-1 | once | CASSQGGSGTDTQYF | TGTGCCAGCAGCCAGGGGGGTAGCGGTACAGATACGCAGTATTTT
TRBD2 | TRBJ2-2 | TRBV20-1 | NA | CSARDPRLAVNTGELFF | TGCAGTGCTAGAGATCCTCGACTAGCGGTGAACACCGGGGAGCTGTTTTTT
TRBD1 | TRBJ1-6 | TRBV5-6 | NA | CASRTKGTAYNSPLHF | TGTGCCAGCAGGACCAAGGGGACAGCCTATAATTCACCCCTCCACTTT
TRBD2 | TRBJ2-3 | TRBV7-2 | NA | CASSALPLAGGTDTQYF | TGTGCCAGCAGCGCCCTTCCCCTAGCGGGGGGCACAGATACGCAGTATTTT
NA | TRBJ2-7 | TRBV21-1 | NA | CASSKPPGTGYHEQYF | TGTGCCAGCAGCAAGCCACCCGGGACAGGATACCACGAGCAGTACTTC
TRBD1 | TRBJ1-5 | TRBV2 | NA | CASSPDRGFNQPQHF | TGTGCCAGCAGTCCGGACAGGGGGTTCAATCAGCCCCAGCATTTT
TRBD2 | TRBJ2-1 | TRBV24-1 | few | CATRNSGNPSNPEQFF | TGTGCCACCAGGAATAGCGGGAACCCCAGTAACCCTGAGCAGTTCTTC
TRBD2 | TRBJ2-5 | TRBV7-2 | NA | CASSPKRGGLETQYF | TGTGCCAGCAGCCCCAAGCGGGGGGGCCTCGAGACCCAGTACTTC
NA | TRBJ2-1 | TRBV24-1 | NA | CATSESTGLVYEQFF | TGTGCCACCAGTGAGTCTACAGGGTTGGTATATGAGCAGTTCTTC
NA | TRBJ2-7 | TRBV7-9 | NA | CASSLVLGRGYEQYF | TGTGCCAGCAGCTTAGTGTTGGGCAGGGGCTACGAGCAGTACTTC
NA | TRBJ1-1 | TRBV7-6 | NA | CASSSPLRNTEAFF | TGTGCCAGCAGCTCGCCTCTTAGGAACACTGAAGCTTTCTTT
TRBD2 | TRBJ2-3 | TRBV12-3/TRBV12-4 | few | CASSRGLAGRADTQYF | TGTGCCAGCAGTCGCGGACTAGCGGGACGGGCAGATACGCAGTATTTT
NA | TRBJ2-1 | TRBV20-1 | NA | CSGTRGNEQFF | TGCAGTGGCACCCGGGGCAATGAGCAGTTCTTC